Listed here are 6 T cell receptor beta chains from one sample, sequenced in a study of CD8 T cells in Susac syndrome. cDNA came from roughly 0.5 to 1 ug RNA primed by random hexamers. TCRdb ran MiXCR on the immunoSEQ multiplex PCR reads and lists one entry per CDR3 protein. The top ten clones hold around 0.1% of a sample with 95,000 to 150,000 distinct CDR3 sequences, around 94% of them seen once. Sequencing input: CD4+ T cells from PBMCs. The receptor source for this set is a human donor in good health.

J is TRBJ2-3 and V is TRBV12-3 or TRBV12-4, with D possibly TRBD1 on 6 matching bases. V dropped 1 base and J dropped 3 bases, with 17 bases sitting between them. The CDR3 loop spans 17 amino acids. The CDR3 sequence is CASSLGVGAEGTDTQYF. The CDR3 DNA reads as TGTGCCAGCAGTTTAGGGGTGGGGGCAGAGGGGACAGATACGCAGTATTTT.

The rearrangement uses TRBV30 and TRBJ1-4, with D maybe TRBD1 (5 bases). V gave up 3 bases and J gave up 10 bases, with 18 bases separating them. CDR3 length: 14 amino acids. Germline loops: CDR1 GTSNPN, CDR2 SVGIG (reference sequence). DNA for the CDR3: TGTGCCTGGAGATCCCTTGGGGCCGATGGAAAACTGTTTTTT. Amino acid sequence: CAWRSLGADGKLFF. Full variable domain (outside the CDR3, taken from reference TRBV30 and TRBJ1-4): SQTIHQWPATLVQPVGSPLSLECTVEGTSNPNLYWYRQAAGRGLQLLFYSVGIGQISSEVPQNLSASRPQDRQFILSSKKLLLSDSGFYLCAWRSLGADGKLFFGSGTQLSVL.

V usage is TRBV5-1 and J usage is TRBJ2-2; tentatively, D is TRBD2 (6 bases). The CDR3 has 16 amino acids. The V end lost 0 bases, the J end lost 3 bases, and 12 bases lay between the germline ends. Germline V gene data show CDR1 as SGHRS and CDR2 as YFSETQ. The CDR3 protein is CASSLASSGYTGELFF. The CDR3 DNA sequence: TGCGCCAGCAGCTTGGCGAGTAGCGGTTACACCGGGGAGCTGTTTTTT. The complete variable domain, with remaining parts taken from reference TRBV5-1 and TRBJ2-2, reads KAGVTQTPRYLIKTRGQQVTLSCSPISGHRSVSWYQQTPGQGLQFLFEYFSETQRNKGNFPGRFSGRQFSNSRSEMNVSTLELGDSALYLCASSLASSGYTGELFFGEGSRLTVL.

V usage is TRBV3-1 and J usage is TRBJ2-1; 7 nucleotides align to TRBD1. There are 13 residues in the CDR3. The V gene end was trimmed by 10 bases and the J gene end by 0 bases; junction bases not matched to a gene: 3. Germline CDR1 is LGHDT and CDR2 is YNNKEL (reference sequence). CDR3 sequence (DNA): TGTGCCATCCGGGACAGCTCCTACAATGAGCAGTTCTTC. This sequence encodes CAIRDSSYNEQFF.

The V and J genes are TRBV5-1 and TRBJ2-7; no reliable D call. V was clipped by 4 bases and J by 1 base, with 12 bases between them. The CDR3 consists of 14 residues. Per germline, CDR1 SGHRS and CDR2 YFSETQ. The CDR3 DNA sequence: TGCGCCAGCAGCACTTGGACGGTTTCCTACGAGCAGTACTTC. Translation: CASSTWTVSYEQYF.

The rearrangement uses TRBV7-2 and TRBJ1-2; the D gene is possibly TRBD1 (5 bases). The CDR3 sequence is 18 residues long. Per germline, CDR1 SGHTA and CDR2 FQGNSA. The ends were cut back, 1 base at V and 2 bases at J, with 20 bases in the middle. The DNA of the CDR3 is TGTGCCAGCAGCTTAGTGGGGGGACCCTCTAACTTAAACTATGGCTACACCTTC. It specifies CASSLVGGPSNLNYGYTF.